The 11 T cell receptor beta chains listed next were all sequenced from one sample in a study of blood T cell repertoires in COVID-19 (dated by TCRdb to the early 2020s). Library prep was done by the immunoSEQ multiplex PCR assay. What TCRdb holds here is the immuneACCESS table cut down to in-frame rearrangements. Part of the clones is not present; checked against another copy, under half of the missing clones reflect an unresolved V gene, and the others are unexplained. This sample gives about 80,000 clones in total; about four fifths of them show up just once. The ten largest clones take up 30% to 45% of the sample. The sample consisted of peripheral blood. These receptors were taken from a woman aged 70-85 years with acute or convalescent COVID-19.

The rearrangement uses TRBV9 and TRBJ1-2; D not resolved. This CDR3 has 14 residues. V shed 3 bases and J shed 4 bases, with 13 bases lying between them. Germline V gene sequence: CDR1 SGDLS, CDR2 YYNGEE. The CDR3 sequence: CASSESQTIYGYTF. CDR3 DNA: TGTGCCAGCAGCGAATCCCAAACTATCTATGGCTACACCTTC. Together with reference TRBV9 and TRBJ1-2, the CDR3 gives the full variable domain: DSGVTQTPKHLITATGQRVTLRCSPRSGDLSVYWYQQSLDQGLQFLIQYYNGEERAKGNILERFSAQQFPDLHSELNLSSLELGDSALYFCASSESQTIYGYTFGSGTRLTVV.

The rearrangement uses TRBV6-1 and TRBJ2-3, with D hard to call. Germline CDR1 MNHNS, CDR2 SASEGT. The CDR3 runs 16 residues. Trimming left V 3 bases short and J 3 bases short, with 16 bases between. Written as DNA, the CDR3 is TGTGCCAGCAGTGAGTCCCTCGGCCTAGTGACAGATACGCAGTATTTT. As protein: CASSESLGLVTDTQYF.

The chain uses TRBV5-1 and TRBJ2-5, with 14 bases lining up with TRBD2. J was trimmed by 2 bases and V by 3 bases; bases with no gene match: 3. Germline loops: CDR1 SGHRS, CDR2 YFSETQ. The CDR3 is made up of 16 amino acids. The CDR3 coding sequence is TGCGCCAGCAGCTGGGGGACTAGCGGGGGTCAAGAGACCCAGTACTTC. Translating it yields CASSWGTSGGQETQYF.

The V and J genes are TRBV18 and TRBJ1-3; 8 bases agree with TRBD1. With 3 bases clipped from V and 0 bases from J, the junction kept 4 bases outside the gene matches. The CDR3 length is 16 residues. Germline V gives CDR1 KGHSH, CDR2 LQKENI. CDR3 residues: CASSPRTGFSGNTIYF. The CDR3 bases are TGTGCCAGCTCACCTCGGACAGGGTTCTCTGGAAACACCATATATTTT.

This sequence joins TRBV4-2 and TRBJ1-2, with unresolved D. Germline-derived CDR1 and CDR2 are LGHNA and YNFKEQ. This CDR3 has 15 amino acids. V was clipped by 0 bases and J by 0 bases, with 8 bases between them. The CDR3 DNA follows: TGTGCCAGCAGCCAAGACCCGAGAACTAACTATGGCTACACCTTC. Translated: CASSQDPRTNYGYTF.

This clone was seen a handful of times. V gene TRBV5-6 combines with J gene TRBJ1-6; D perhaps matches TRBD1 (5 bases). The CDR3 is 16 amino acids. Germline V CDR1 and CDR2: SGHDT, YYEEEE. The V end lost 0 bases, the J end lost 10 bases, and 17 bases lay between the germline ends. The CDR3 loop is CASSLALGGARSPLHF. CDR3 nucleotides: TGTGCCAGCAGCTTGGCGTTGGGAGGGGCAAGATCACCCCTCCACTTT. Complete variable domain (other parts from reference TRBV5-6 and TRBJ1-6): DAGVTQSPTHLIKTRGQQVTLRCSPKSGHDTVSWYQQALGQGPQFIFQYYEEEERQRGNFPDRFSGHQFPNYSSELNVNALLLGDSALYLCASSLALGGARSPLHFGNGTRLTVT.

The J gene is TRBJ2-7, the V gene TRBV2; D perhaps matches TRBD2 (6 bases). Trimming left V 7 bases short and J 4 bases short, with 11 bases between. Looked up from germline, CDR1 is SNHLY and CDR2 is FYNNEI. The CDR3 loop spans 12 amino acids. The chain's CDR3 is CASTAGGYEQYF. The CDR3 DNA is TGTGCCAGCACTGCCGGAGGGTACGAGCAGTACTTC.

The chain is built from TRBV19 and TRBJ1-6; D call uncertain. Germline assignment: CDR1 LNHDA and CDR2 SQIVND (reference sequence). Trimming took off 4 bases at V and 0 bases at J, with 10 bases between the two ends. This CDR3 has 16 amino acids. CDR3 residues: CASSSRGSSYNSPLHF. CDR3 in DNA: TGTGCCAGTAGTAGTCGTGGGAGCTCCTATAATTCACCCCTCCACTTT. The full variable domain, completed using reference TRBV19 and TRBJ1-6, is DGGITQSPKYLFRKEGQNVTLSCEQNLNHDAMYWYRQDPGQGLRLIYYSQIVNDFQKGDIAEGYSVSREKKESFPLTVTSAQKNPTAFYLCASSSRGSSYNSPLHFGNGTRLTVT.

The genes are TRBV12-3 or TRBV12-4 and TRBJ2-7; D perhaps matches TRBD1 (5 bases). Trimming removed 3 bases at V and 6 bases at J, with 9 bases between. This CDR3 spans 12 amino acids. The CDR3 coding sequence is TGTGCCAGCAGTTTCCAGGGTCTCGAGCAGTACTTC. As protein: CASSFQGLEQYF.

The CDR3 loop reads CASSLDRVISGNTIYF. CDR3 nucleotide sequence: TGTGCCAGCAGCTTAGACAGGGTTATCTCTGGAAACACCATATATTTT. The rearrangement links TRBV7-2 to TRBJ1-3; a possible D gene is TRBD1 (6 bases). Trimming cost V 1 base and J 0 bases, with 10 bases left between them. The length of the CDR3 is 16 residues. Germline CDR1 and CDR2: SGHTA and FQGNSA.

This chain joins TRBV7-3 and TRBJ2-1, with 10 bases that match TRBD1. Germline values: CDR1 SGHTA, CDR2 FQGTGA. The junction had 5 bases not matched to a gene; V was cut back by 5 bases and J by 4 bases. This CDR3 spans 15 amino acids. CDR3 sequence: CASSIGQGGYNEQFF. The CDR3 coding sequence is TGTGCCAGCAGCATAGGACAGGGGGGGTACAATGAGCAGTTCTTC.